This TCR beta chain emerged from a study of CD8+ T cells in alopecia areata (dated by TCRdb to the late 2010s). About the investigation overall: The treated patients, all with moderate-to-severe alopecia areata, were enrolled in an open-label pilot trial of oral tofacitinib given at 5 to 10 mg twice daily. Biopsies were taken from tofacitinib-treated patients at baseline and again at 4 and 24 weeks into treatment, and several of those patients also had a later scalp biopsy. Tofacitinib was administered for 6 to 18 months, and 6 months of follow-up off drug were then conducted to assess delayed response and recurrence. The RNA source kit depended on sample type: the PAXgene miRNA kit for fixed scalp, the miRNeasy kit for PBMCs, and the RNeasy kit for mouse skin. For the treated patients, the SALT score, which quantifies what percentage of scalp surface area is affected, served as the measure of disease severity. High-throughput TCRbeta sequencing was used to examine T cell clonal expansion in alopecia areata in both the C3H/HeJ mouse model and human patients. Scalp clonality was compared across normal scalp (n=4), patchy alopecia areata scalp (n=8), and alopecia totalis/universalis scalp (n=8). immunoSEQ multiplex PCR using 35 Vbeta forward primers and 13 Jbeta reverse primers was used to amplify TCRbeta CDR3 regions. Scalp tissue and sorted CD4+ and CD8+ peripheral blood T cells from patchy and totalis/universalis alopecia areata patients and from healthy controls were covered by human TCRbeta sequencing. Broad study findings and their caveats: Scalp TCR repertoire analysis is complicated because resident alphabeta T cells in normal human skin are also sequenced, whereas mouse skin is dominated by gammadelta T cells. Compared with mice, TCR sequences shared between patients were less clear, possibly partly because of HLA diversity across the patient population. Scalp clonality and the number of expanded CD8+ clones among the top 100 scalp clones were significantly decreased by tofacitinib. During tofacitinib treatment, many expanded lesional clones stuck around in both scalp and blood, and this persistence may partly explain why relapse happens after treatment is stopped. Compared with normal scalp, lesional scalp, particularly in alopecia totalis/universalis, had higher clonality and more expanded CD8+ clones, which suggests antigenic drive. The treated cohort was small, with a single nonresponder, so links between baseline CD8+ expansion and response need larger studies.

The germline V gene gives CDR1 as SGHTA and CDR2 as FQGNSA. The CDR3 starts with the cysteine, ends with the phenylalanine, and has 14 residues. Only the CDR3 part of the read is kept: 42 bases, read in frame from the first base. The V end gives up 5 bases and the J end 7 bases, leaving 10 bases in the junction not matched to a gene. Explained via the paper, the time point label denotes: roughly 24 weeks on oral tofacitinib. What the treatment or condition label conveys for this sample: oral pan-JAK inhibitor, 5-10 mg twice daily. Peripheral blood and lesional scalp punch biopsies were obtained from patients with alopecia areata. PBMCs were isolated by density centrifugation and stained for CD3, CD4 and CD8, and CD4+ and CD8+ T cells were sorted on a FACSAria. Library method: the immunoSEQ multiplex PCR assay. RNA was extracted from all samples and reverse transcribed into cDNA as template for TCR sequencing. First-strand cDNA was synthesized using SuperScript III with a 2:1 mix of oligo-dT and random hexamers. A synthetic immune receptor repertoire was used to assess amplification bias, and residual bias was removed computationally. The source study handled its data this way. Raw reads were preprocessed to remove errors, and CDR3 was defined by IMGT conventions from the conserved cysteine to phenylalanine. Clonality was computed by normalizing Shannon entropy by log2 of the number of productive unique TCRs and subtracting the result from 1. Scalp TCRbeta sequences were cross-referenced with sorted blood CD4 and CD8 repertoires so that the CD4 or CD8 identity of scalp clones could be inferred. Here the immuneACCESS table is served through TCRdb, limited to in-frame sequences with V and J called. Missing clones are a known gap in these copies; in checked studies unresolved V genes cover under half, and the rest lacks a known reason. V, J and clone size derive from that table, while D and trimming were established from the DNA sequence. The sample has approximately 280,000 clones on record, about three fifths of them singletons. The ten largest clones represent less than 2% of the sample.

A word on this clone: Its antigen is unknown. The input lacks base qualities; no much larger clone sits a single base away.

The specimen comprised CD4+ T cells sorted from blood, sampled at week 24, from a patient treated with tofacitinib. The receptor chain draws on TRBV7-2 and TRBJ2-7, with TRBD1 identical over 8 junction bases. The source of this sequence is a human donor with alopecia areata. The DNA sequence is TGTGCCAGCAGCCCTCGGACAGGGAATCTGGAGCAGTACTTC. Its protein reads: CASSPRTGNLEQYF.